This section outlines one TCR beta chain sequence together with its context. This specimen belongs to a study of T cell changes during pregnancy in multiple sclerosis. Only in-frame clones appear in the TCRdb table, and some are missing; sequencing was by immunoSEQ multiplex PCR. The table records 40,000 or so clones, 70% to 90% of them present only once. The germline CDR1 and CDR2 sequences are MNHEY and SVGAGI. V was trimmed by 5 bases and J by 0 bases, leaving 8 bases between them. The CDR3 extends over 13 amino acids. This sequence was found in a female donor with multiple sclerosis, enrolled in a pregnancy study. The sample in question was CD8+ T cells from peripheral blood mononuclear cells, obtained in the first trimester of pregnancy. The chain links TRBV6-5 to TRBJ2-7; D might be TRBD1 (6 bases). The CDR3 spells CASSMGHSYEQYF. The CDR3 DNA reads TGTGCCAGCAGTATGGGACACTCCTACGAGCAGTACTTC.